The 21 T cell receptor beta chains below come from one sample, sequenced in a study of radiation and T cells in renal cell carcinoma. Noted time point: blood 2 weeks post-SBRT. Treatment noted: 15 Gy SBRT to primary tumor, nephrectomy 4 weeks later. Repertoires were generated with immunoSEQ multiplex PCR, while TCRdb's copy carries only in-frame clones and drops some. The repertoire consists of around 80,000 clones, with 82% occurring once and the leading ten covering 5.8%. Specimen: blood, collected from a patient whose treatment included radiotherapy and nephrectomy. All receptors come from a man between 60 and 75 years old with renal cell carcinoma.

This clone appeared a single time. The rearrangement uses TRBV4-1 and TRBJ2-7, with D maybe TRBD1 (6 bases). Germline V gives CDR1 MGHRA, CDR2 YSYEKL. This CDR3 region has 13 residues. The germline V and J ends were trimmed by 6 bases and 1 base, with 10 bases remaining between them. CDR3 amino acids: CASSYRVSYEQYF. For the CDR3, the DNA is TGCGCCAGCAGTTACAGGGTATCCTACGAGCAGTACTTC.

The chain recombines TRBV7-8 with TRBJ2-3, with TRBD1 as a possible D gene (5 bases). The CDR3 totals 16 residues. V was cut by 5 bases and J by 4 bases, with 19 bases left in between. Germline V lookup: CDR1 SGHVS, CDR2 FQNEAQ. The CDR3 region has the DNA TGTGCCAGCAGCCCCTTTAGGGCAGGGATCCCAGATACGCAGTATTTT. Translated, it gives CASSPFRAGIPDTQYF. Supplemented by reference TRBV7-8 and TRBJ2-3, the full variable domain reads GAGVSQSPRYKVAKRGQDVALRCDPISGHVSLFWYQQALGQGPEFLTYFQNEAQLDKSGLPSDRFFAERPEGSVSTLKIQRTQQEDSAVYLCASSPFRAGIPDTQYFGPGTRLTVL.

V gene TRBV15 combines with J gene TRBJ1-5, with TRBD1 as a possible D gene (6 bases). Between the trimmed V and J ends, which lost 1 base and 7 bases, there was a span of 14 bases. CDR1 and CDR2 (germline): LNHNV, YYDKDF (reference sequence). The CDR3 extends over 15 amino acids. This CDR3 reads CATSRGGGGLQPQHF. The CDR3 DNA reads TGTGCCACCAGCAGAGGTGGAGGGGGTTTACAGCCCCAGCATTTT.

V is TRBV13 and J is TRBJ1-6; 10 positions match TRBD1. The CDR3 is made up of 15 amino acids. CDR1 is PRHDT and CDR2 is FYEKMQ in the germline V gene (reference sequence). Trimming at V came to 4 bases and at J to 9 bases, leaving 6 bases not matched to a gene. For the CDR3, the DNA is TGTGCCAGCAGCTCGGACAGGGGGGCGGGTTCACCCCTCCACTTT. Its protein product is CASSSDRGAGSPLHF.

V usage is TRBV2 and J usage is TRBJ2-2; TRBD2 might be the D (6 bases). V was shortened by 3 bases and J by 6 bases, with 17 bases between the two germline ends. CDR1 SNHLY and CDR2 FYNNEI come from the germline V gene. The CDR3 spans 16 residues. This chain's CDR3 is CASSDGKDGGPGELFF. The DNA of the CDR3 is TGTGCCAGCAGTGATGGGAAGGACGGGGGACCCGGGGAGCTGTTTTTT.

This clone was counted once. The rearrangement joins TRBV5-8 to TRBJ1-2; tentative D call: TRBD1 (5 bases). The CDR3 totals 14 residues. V lost 0 bases to trimming and J lost 4 bases, with 10 bases between them. In germline, CDR1 is SGHTS, CDR2 YDEGEE. CDR3 coding DNA: TGTGCCAGCAGCTTGGGACAGTTAATCTATGGCTACACCTTC. This gives the protein CASSLGQLIYGYTF.

The chain links TRBV7-9 to TRBJ2-7; unclear D gene. The germline V gene encodes CDR1 SEHNR and CDR2 FQNEAQ (reference sequence). This CDR3 has 11 residues. The V end lost 6 bases, the J end lost 2 bases, and 5 bases lay between the germline ends. The CDR3 is CASRGTYEQYF. CDR3 bases: TGTGCCAGCAGAGGCACCTACGAGCAGTACTTC.

The genes are TRBV9 and TRBJ2-1; TRBD2 might be the D (6 bases). The CDR3 spans 13 residues. CDR1 SGDLS and CDR2 YYNGEE come from the germline V gene. Trimming removed 4 bases from V and 9 bases from J, with 14 bases in between. CDR3 loop: CASSTLGGSEQFF. Here the CDR3 DNA reads TGTGCCAGCAGCACCCTAGGAGGGAGTGAGCAGTTCTTC.

This chain links TRBV18 with TRBJ2-7, with 12 positions matching TRBD1. There are 15 residues in the CDR3. The germline V gene encodes CDR1 KGHSH and CDR2 LQKENI. With 3 bases clipped from V and 7 bases from J, the junction kept 7 bases outside the gene matches. The chain's CDR3 is CASSPGQGAIREQYF. The CDR3 DNA sequence: TGTGCCAGCTCACCGGGACAGGGGGCGATCCGAGAGCAGTACTTC.

This rearrangement joins TRBV7-9 to TRBJ2-2; 12 bases agree with TRBD1. This CDR3 comprises 15 residues. V lost 6 bases and J lost 7; bases outside the gene matches: 6. The V gene's germline CDR1 is SEHNR and CDR2 FQNEAQ (reference sequence). The CDR3 here is CASRTGTGGIGELFF. CDR3 sequence (DNA): TGTGCCAGCAGGACCGGGACAGGGGGCATCGGGGAGCTGTTTTTT.

CDR3: CASSPGTGNTDTQYF. The CDR3, as DNA: TGCGCCAGCAGCCCCGGGACAGGGAACACAGATACGCAGTATTTT. V and J are TRBV5-1 and TRBJ2-3; TRBD1 matches at 9 bases. CDR3 size: 15 residues. CDR1 is SGHRS and CDR2 is YFSETQ in the germline V gene. V lost 4 bases, J lost 2 bases, and 5 bases stayed unmatched.

The chain uses TRBV7-8 and TRBJ2-7, with TRBD1 matching 7 bases. CDR3 length: 13 amino acids. J was trimmed by 2 bases and V by 4 bases; bases with no gene match: 2. The germline CDR1 and CDR2 sequences are SGHVS and FQNEAQ. The DNA for the CDR3 is TGTGCCAGCAGCTCGGGACAGCCCTACGAGCAGTACTTC. Its protein is CASSSGQPYEQYF.

In DNA, the CDR3 is TGTGCCAGCAGCCCGGCAGGGATTAGGGGCGGGGAGCTGTTTTTT. It is translated as CASSPAGIRGGELFF. V gene TRBV5-6 combines with J gene TRBJ2-2; tentative D call: TRBD1 (5 bases). CDR1 SGHDT and CDR2 YYEEEE come from the germline V gene. With 4 bases removed from V and 7 bases from J, the gap between germline ends came to 17 bases. This CDR3 is 15 amino acids long.

The CDR3 DNA reads TGCGCCAGCAGCTTGTCGGGAGGAATCGACGAGCAGTACTTC. This translates into CASSLSGGIDEQYF. The chain carries TRBV5-1 and TRBJ2-7; TRBD2 aligns across 7 bases. Germline values: CDR1 SGHRS, CDR2 YFSETQ. The CDR3 covers 14 residues. After removal of 1 base from V and 5 bases from J, the junction contained 6 bases not matched to a gene.

The rearrangement uses TRBV11-3 and TRBJ2-3; 8 bases are shared with TRBD2. Germline V gene sequence: CDR1 SGHNT, CDR2 YENEEA. With 7 bases clipped from V and 4 bases from J, the junction kept 7 bases outside the gene matches. The CDR3 loop spans 14 amino acids. The CDR3 sequence is CASKEREFSDTQYF. The CDR3 nucleotides read TGTGCCAGCAAAGAGCGGGAGTTTTCAGATACGCAGTATTTT.

The chain has TRBV25-1 and TRBJ2-2; D is undetermined. CDR1 is MGHDK, CDR2 SYGVNS, per germline. The CDR3 loop spans 15 amino acids. Trimming took off 4 bases at V and 0 bases at J, with 9 bases between the two ends. CDR3 sequence (DNA): TGTGCCAGCAGTGCCCTGATGCCGAACACCGGGGAGCTGTTTTTT. This translates into CASSALMPNTGELFF.

This clone was detected once. V usage is TRBV5-1 and J usage is TRBJ1-2; D is unresolved. This CDR3 has 11 amino acids. V lost 5 bases and J lost 4, with 6 bases in between. CDR1 is SGHRS and CDR2 is YFSETQ in the germline V gene. CDR3 sequence: CASSWGYGYTF. The CDR3 DNA reads TGCGCCAGCAGTTGGGGCTATGGCTACACCTTC. The variable domain in full, with the rest retrieved from reference TRBV5-1 and TRBJ1-2, is KAGVTQTPRYLIKTRGQQVTLSCSPISGHRSVSWYQQTPGQGLQFLFEYFSETQRNKGNFPGRFSGRQFSNSRSEMNVSTLELGDSALYLCASSWGYGYTFGSGTRLTVV.

The rearrangement uses TRBV15 and TRBJ1-5; 7 nucleotides line up with TRBD1. The CDR3 spans 16 residues. CDR1 is LNHNV and CDR2 is YYDKDF in the germline V gene (reference sequence). V dropped 0 bases and J dropped 6; count of bases not matched to a gene: 8. The CDR3 DNA follows: TGTGCCACCAGCAGAGATAGGTCGACAGGGTTTCAGCCCCAGCATTTT. It codes for CATSRDRSTGFQPQHF.

The chain recombines TRBV28 with TRBJ1-5; 9 bases line up with TRBD1. The CDR3 spans 15 residues. Germline CDR1 is MDHEN and CDR2 is SYDVKM. The V gene end was trimmed by 7 bases and the J gene end by 0 bases; junction bases not matched to a gene: 4. CDR3 bases: TGTGCCAGCAAGCGACAGGGGGGTAGCAATCAGCCCCAGCATTTT. Protein sequence: CASKRQGGSNQPQHF.

CDR3: CASSLRDRAGYTF. The CDR3, as DNA: TGTGCCAGTAGCCTCCGGGACAGGGCTGGCTACACCTTC. V gene TRBV19 combines with J gene TRBJ1-2; TRBD1 aligns across 9 bases. Germline CDR1 and CDR2: LNHDA and SQIVND (reference sequence). Trimming removed 6 bases from V and 7 bases from J; junction bases left unmatched: 6. The CDR3 loop spans 13 amino acids.

The chain combines TRBV6-6 with TRBJ2-1; no clear D. CDR1 MNHNY and CDR2 SVGAGI come from the germline V gene (reference sequence). CDR3 size: 12 residues. Trimming removed 0 bases from V and 10 bases from J, with 7 bases in between. The chain's CDR3 is CASSYSGWEQFF. DNA for the CDR3: TGTGCCAGCAGTTACTCGGGTTGGGAGCAGTTCTTC.